The next 28 T cell receptor beta chains were all read from a single sample in a study of blood T cell repertoires in COVID-19. Assay: immunoSEQ multiplex PCR; the TCRdb copy retains only in-frame clones and omits some. The table includes 200,000 to 250,000 clones, roughly four fifths detected once. The sequenced sample was PBMCs or T cells enriched from blood (not recorded which). Every receptor here comes from a woman aged 45 to 65 who had been exposed to COVID-19.

CDR3 in DNA: TGTGCCAGTAGTACACAGGCGTTCTCTGGAAACACCATATATTTT. Its protein is CASSTQAFSGNTIYF. The chain links TRBV19 to TRBJ1-3; D is perhaps TRBD1 (5 bases). Trimming took off 4 bases at V and 0 bases at J, with 10 bases between the two ends. Per the germline V gene, CDR1 is LNHDA and CDR2 is SQIVND (reference sequence). The CDR3 has 15 amino acids.

The rearrangement joins TRBV6-1 to TRBJ2-1; TRBD1 matches at 10 bases. This CDR3 contains 17 residues. Trimming cost V 3 bases and J 9 bases; bases outside gene matches: 14. Germline CDR1 MNHNS, CDR2 SASEGT. The CDR3 spells CASSETGGSIGRFEQFF. The CDR3 coding sequence is TGTGCCAGCAGTGAGACAGGGGGCTCAATCGGACGTTTTGAGCAGTTCTTC.

The genes are TRBV12-3 or TRBV12-4 and TRBJ2-2; D remains unclear. The CDR3 covers 13 residues. V was trimmed by 6 bases and J by 5 bases, leaving 10 bases between them. CDR3 sequence reads: CASSRHATGELFF. The CDR3 DNA is TGTGCCAGCAGCCGACATGCGACCGGGGAGCTGTTTTTT.

The chain joins TRBV4-1 to TRBJ1-2, with D unclear. This CDR3 spans 15 amino acids. Germline loops: CDR1 MGHRA, CDR2 YSYEKL. V dropped 4 bases and J dropped 4 bases, with 16 bases sitting between them. The CDR3 region is CASSRATIGIYGYTF. The CDR3 DNA reads TGCGCCAGCAGCCGCGCGACGATCGGGATCTATGGCTACACCTTC.

The chain joins TRBV5-4 to TRBJ2-3, with 10 bases that match TRBD2. This CDR3 spans 14 amino acids. CDR1 and CDR2 from the germline V gene are SGHNT and YYREEE (reference sequence). V dropped 7 bases and J dropped 2; count of bases not matched to a gene: 4. This CDR3 reads CASGLAEITDTQYF. CDR3 DNA: TGTGCCAGCGGACTAGCGGAAATCACAGATACGCAGTATTTT.

This chain links TRBV3-1 (or the pseudogene TRBV3-2) with TRBJ1-5, with 7 bases fitting TRBD1. J lost 0 bases, V lost 4 bases, and 12 bases had no gene match. The V gene's germline CDR1 is LGHDT and CDR2 YNNKEL (reference sequence). The CDR3 runs to 18 residues. DNA for the CDR3: TGTGCCAGCAGCCCCTGGACAGGCCGGAGTTATAGCAATCAGCCCCAGCATTTT. It yields the protein CASSPWTGRSYSNQPQHF.

The chain uses TRBV6-5 and TRBJ1-1; a possible D gene is TRBD1 (5 bases). The germline V gene has CDR1 MNHEY and CDR2 SVGAGI. The CDR3 is made up of 13 amino acids. The ends were cut back, 0 bases at V and 8 bases at J, with 10 bases in the middle. The CDR3 sequence: CASSYSMGLEAFF. As DNA, the CDR3 is TGTGCCAGCAGTTACTCGATGGGACTAGAAGCTTTCTTT.

This sequence joins TRBV4-3 and TRBJ2-1; 16 bases map to TRBD2. Germline CDR1 LGHNA, CDR2 YSLEER. J was trimmed by 9 bases and V by 4 bases; bases with no gene match: 3. This CDR3 is 15 amino acids long. The CDR3 sequence: CASSLGLAGGREQFF. CDR3 nucleotides: TGCGCCAGCAGCCTGGGACTAGCGGGGGGGCGTGAGCAGTTCTTC.

Points on this clone: Other DNA sequences of this sample code for an identical CDR3. This sequence joins TRBV5-1 and TRBJ2-1; 9 bases align to TRBD2. The CDR3 sequence is 15 residues long. After removal of 0 bases from V and 4 bases from J, the junction contained 2 bases not matched to a gene. The germline CDR1 and CDR2 sequences are SGHRS and YFSETQ. The CDR3 DNA sequence: TGCGCCAGCAGCTTGGTAGCGGGGGATTACAATGAGCAGTTCTTC. Its protein is CASSLVAGDYNEQFF.

This chain joins TRBV18 and TRBJ1-1; 7 bases match TRBD1. The junction had 5 bases not matched to a gene; V was cut back by 0 bases and J by 4 bases. CDR1 and CDR2 (germline): KGHSH, LQKENI. The CDR3 runs 15 residues. The CDR3 region is CASSPPPGQTTEAFF. In DNA, the CDR3 is TGTGCCAGCTCACCACCCCCGGGACAGACCACTGAAGCTTTCTTT.

This clone was recorded once. Compared with germline, one end of the junction differs, possibly owing to a read error. The chain has TRBV28 and TRBJ1-1; 7 bases fit TRBD1. The CDR3 loop spans 12 amino acids. Germline CDR1 and CDR2: MDHEN and SYDVKM. This CDR3 is CASSSGQIRGIF. The CDR3 DNA is TGTGCCAGCAGCTCCGGACAGATCAGGGGGATCTTT.

This chain joins TRBV2 and TRBJ1-1, with D uncertain. Germline CDR1 and CDR2: SNHLY and FYNNEI. V was trimmed by 8 bases and J by 3 bases, leaving 13 bases between them. CDR3 length: 13 residues. The CDR3 spells CASGLVVDTEAFF. The CDR3 DNA follows: TGTGCCAGCGGCCTCGTGGTGGACACTGAAGCTTTCTTT.

The V gene is TRBV12-3 or TRBV12-4, the J gene TRBJ1-2; D possibly corresponds to TRBD1 (5 bases). This CDR3 has 13 residues. V gave up 4 bases and J gave up 2 bases, with 8 bases separating them. Written as DNA, the CDR3 is TGTGCCAGCAGTTCGACAGCAAACTATGGCTACACCTTC. This translates into CASSSTANYGYTF.

The V and J genes are TRBV7-3 and TRBJ1-5, with 7 bases that match TRBD1. This CDR3 is built from 14 residues. Trimming at V came to 3 bases and at J to 5 bases, leaving 4 bases not matched to a gene. The germline V gene encodes CDR1 SGHTA and CDR2 FQGTGA. Here the CDR3 reads CASSFNRGDQPQHF. Here the CDR3 DNA reads TGTGCCAGCAGCTTTAACAGGGGAGATCAGCCCCAGCATTTT.

This chain uses TRBV29-1 with TRBJ2-2, with TRBD1 matching over 8 bases. J lost 4 bases, V lost 8 bases, and 3 bases had no gene match. The CDR3 has 12 residues. Germline loops: CDR1 SQVTM, CDR2 ANQGSEA. The DNA for the CDR3 is TGCAGCTCTGGGACAGGCACCGGGGAGCTGTTTTTT. This translates into CSSGTGTGELFF.

V usage is TRBV5-6 and J usage is TRBJ1-6; 7 positions agree with TRBD1. Germline CDR1 reads SGHDT; CDR2 reads YYEEEE. The CDR3 covers 14 residues. Trimming cost V 3 bases and J 10 bases; bases outside gene matches: 7. The CDR3 DNA follows: TGTGCCAGCAGCTACAGACAGGGAGGATCACCCCTCCACTTT. Amino acids: CASSYRQGGSPLHF.

This chain connects TRBV5-1 to TRBJ1-6, with 8 nucleotides matching TRBD1. Germline CDR1 reads SGHRS; CDR2 reads YFSETQ. There are 18 residues in the CDR3. V lost 1 base, J lost 7 bases, and 13 bases stayed unmatched. The CDR3 region is CASSLSHVQGVGNSPLHF. The CDR3 nucleotides are TGCGCCAGCAGCTTGTCACACGTACAGGGGGTTGGCAATTCACCCCTCCACTTT.

The chain has TRBV10-2 and TRBJ2-7; D is possibly TRBD1 (6 bases). Trimming shortened V by 4 bases and J by 3 bases, and 16 bases separated the two germline ends. This CDR3 comprises 15 residues. CDR1 and CDR2 from the germline V gene are WSHSY and SAAADI. The CDR3 DNA reads TGCGCCAGCAGTGGGTCCCCAGGGGATGACTACGAGCAGTACTTC. Encoded protein: CASSGSPGDDYEQYF.

The rearrangement joins TRBV13 to TRBJ2-3, with a possible D match to TRBD2 (5 bases). This CDR3 comprises 12 residues. Germline values: CDR1 PRHDT, CDR2 FYEKMQ (reference sequence). Trimming cost V 5 bases and J 8 bases, with 11 bases left between them. Here the CDR3 reads CASSPSRGTQYF. In nucleotides, the CDR3 is TGTGCCAGCAGCCCCTCCCGGGGTACGCAGTATTTT.

The chain couples TRBV5-1 to TRBJ1-1; TRBD1 is a possible D gene (6 bases). V shed 3 bases and J shed 5 bases, with 11 bases lying between them. Germline assignment: CDR1 SGHRS and CDR2 YFSETQ. The CDR3 runs 13 residues. In nucleotides, the CDR3 is TGCGCCAGCAGCTCTGGGGGCTTTACTGAAGCTTTCTTT. Protein sequence: CASSSGGFTEAFF. Supplemented by reference TRBV5-1 and TRBJ1-1, the full variable domain reads KAGVTQTPRYLIKTRGQQVTLSCSPISGHRSVSWYQQTPGQGLQFLFEYFSETQRNKGNFPGRFSGRQFSNSRSEMNVSTLELGDSALYLCASSSGGFTEAFFGQGTRLTVV.

There are many counts of this clone. V usage is TRBV7-2 and J usage is TRBJ2-2; D possibly corresponds to TRBD1 (5 bases). The CDR3 loop spans 15 amino acids. V was trimmed by 6 bases and J by 4 bases, leaving 15 bases between them. Germline V CDR1 and CDR2: SGHTA, FQGNSA. The CDR3 coding sequence is TGTGCCAGCAGAAACTCAGGGATGGGCACCGGGGAGCTGTTTTTT. This encodes CASRNSGMGTGELFF. Full variable domain (outside the CDR3, taken from reference TRBV7-2 and TRBJ2-2): GAGVSQSPSNKVTEKGKDVELRCDPISGHTALYWYRQSLGQGLEFLIYFQGNSAPDKSGLPSDRFSAERTGGSVSTLTIQRTQQEDSAVYLCASRNSGMGTGELFFGEGSRLTVL.

This chain joins TRBV6-2 or TRBV6-3 and TRBJ1-1; D is uncertain. Trimming pared 2 bases from V and 4 bases from J, leaving 11 bases between. The germline V gene has CDR1 MNHEY and CDR2 SVGEGT. This CDR3 contains 14 residues. The CDR3 loop is CASSYDGGPTEAFF. For the CDR3, the DNA is TGTGCCAGCAGTTACGATGGAGGTCCCACTGAAGCTTTCTTT.

This clone was seen a single time. The chain carries TRBV13 and TRBJ1-2; 7 bases are a match to TRBD1. CDR3 length: 14 residues. Germline CDR1 is PRHDT and CDR2 is FYEKMQ (reference sequence). With V trimmed by 1 base and J by 7 bases, 6 bases remained unmatched. The DNA for the CDR3 is TGTGCCAGCAGCTTAGCGGAGGGGGCGGGTGGCTACACCTTC. Residues: CASSLAEGAGGYTF.

This chain links TRBV6-6 with TRBJ1-5; possibly TRBD1 for D (6 bases). Germline V gene sequence: CDR1 MNHNY, CDR2 SVGAGI (reference sequence). The CDR3 has 15 residues. V was cut by 6 bases and J by 4 bases, with 16 bases left in between. CDR3 nucleotides: TGTGCCAGCAGGTTAACAGGGCTCCAAAATCAGCCCCAGCATTTT. Residues: CASRLTGLQNQPQHF.

CDR3 nucleotide sequence: TGTGCCAGCAGCTTCCAGACTGCATACGAGCAGTACTTC. Translating gives CASSFQTAYEQYF. The gene calls are TRBV7-2 and TRBJ2-7, with D unclear. Trimming took off 3 bases at V and 4 bases at J, with 10 bases between the two ends. CDR1 and CDR2 (germline): SGHTA, FQGNSA. The CDR3 contains 13 residues.

V is TRBV5-1 and J is TRBJ2-3; D possibly corresponds to TRBD2 (5 bases). There are 15 residues in the CDR3. Trimming left V 1 base short and J 1 base short, with 10 bases between. In germline, CDR1 is SGHRS, CDR2 YFSETQ. This CDR3 is CASSLRGLGTDTQYF. The DNA for the CDR3 is TGCGCCAGCAGCTTGCGAGGGCTGGGCACAGATACGCAGTATTTT.

The chain has TRBV4-3 and TRBJ1-1; a possible D gene is TRBD1 (5 bases). The CDR3 consists of 13 residues. Germline CDR1 and CDR2: LGHNA and YSLEER. The germline V and J ends were trimmed by 0 bases and 6 bases, with 8 bases remaining between them. CDR3 protein: CASSQEGAAEAFF. The CDR3 region has the DNA TGCGCCAGCAGCCAAGAAGGGGCAGCTGAAGCTTTCTTT.

The chain is built from TRBV7-9 and TRBJ2-1, with D possibly being TRBD2 (7 bases). V shed 6 bases and J shed 7 bases, with 16 bases lying between them. CDR1 and CDR2 (germline): SEHNR, FQNEAQ (reference sequence). The CDR3 is made up of 14 amino acids. CDR3 nucleotide sequence: TGTGCCAGCAGTTGGGTGGGGGGGCGTAATGAGCAGTTCTTC. This codes for CASSWVGGRNEQFF. The variable domain in full, completed from reference TRBV7-9 and TRBJ2-1, reads DTGVSQNPRHKITKRGQNVTFRCDPISEHNRLYWYRQTLGQGPEFLTYFQNEAQLEKSRLLSDRFSAERPKGSFSTLEIQRTEQGDSAMYLCASSWVGGRNEQFFGPGTRLTVL.